This TCR beta chain comes out of a study of blood T cell repertoires in COVID-19. At the level of the study: Donors in the United States, Italy and Spain gave samples during acute or convalescent COVID-19. From T cells, B-cell-depleted T cells, or PBMCs came the material, which was cDNA or gDNA.

Followed longitudinally, the Seattle patients had been enrolled during active infection. Authors' processing steps: Reference gene primer amplification in the assay estimated nucleated cell counts. Assay used: immunoSEQ multiplex PCR; TCRdb lists only in-frame clones, some missing. That table is the source of V, J and clone size, and D and trimming were worked out from the DNA. The data hold about 440,000 clones, with about nine tenths observed a single time. This CDR3 is built from 12 residues. The V end was cut by 10 bases, the J end by 2 bases, with 12 bases between. CDR1 and CDR2 from the germline V gene are LNHDA and SQIVND (reference sequence).

The chain uses TRBV19 and TRBJ2-7, with a possible D match to TRBD1 (6 bases). Sequencing was carried out using peripheral blood. The source of this sequence is a woman aged 45 to 65 with COVID-19, enrolled during active disease. Written as DNA, the CDR3 is TGTGCCACCCGGGACACTGCCTACGAGCAGTACTTC. Amino acid sequence: CATRDTAYEQYF.